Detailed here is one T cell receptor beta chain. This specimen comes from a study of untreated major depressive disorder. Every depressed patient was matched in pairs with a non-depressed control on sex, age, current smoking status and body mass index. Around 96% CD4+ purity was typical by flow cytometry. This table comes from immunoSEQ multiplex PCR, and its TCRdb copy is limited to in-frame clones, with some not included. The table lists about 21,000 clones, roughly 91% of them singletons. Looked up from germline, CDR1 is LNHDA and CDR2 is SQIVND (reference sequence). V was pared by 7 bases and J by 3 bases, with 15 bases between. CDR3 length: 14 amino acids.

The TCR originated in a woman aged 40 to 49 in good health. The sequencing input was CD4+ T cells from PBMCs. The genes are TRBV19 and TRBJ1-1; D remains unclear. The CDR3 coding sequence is TGTGCCAGTACCTATATGGGTGGGTACACTGAAGCTTTCTTT. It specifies CASTYMGGYTEAFF.